Below, 4 T cell receptor beta chains from the same sample are listed, as sequenced in a study of identical twins. Each CDR3 protein gets one entry after TCRdb re-called the 5' RACE reads with MiXCR. This sample yields about 720,000 distinct CDR3 sequences, of which around a sixth are seen a single time; over 10% belongs to the top ten. This sample was also put to use in a study of T cells expressing NK-cell markers.

The sequencing sample was made of PBMCs. The receptors stem from a woman aged 18-29 years in good health.

This clonotype was detected only a few times. V usage is TRBV27 and J usage is TRBJ2-3; no clear D. CDR1 and CDR2 (germline): MNHEY, SMNVEV (reference sequence). The ends were cut back, 5 bases at V and 1 base at J, with 13 bases in the middle. This CDR3 region has 15 residues. CDR3 coding DNA: TGTGCCAGCAGTCCTAGGCCGGTTCGCACAGATACGCAGTATTTT. Protein product: CASSPRPVRTDTQYF.

The chain has TRBV3-1 and TRBJ2-7, with 7 bases that match TRBD1. Unmatched junction bases numbered 15, after V lost 4 bases and J lost 3 bases. The CDR3 runs 17 residues. CDR1 and CDR2 from the germline V gene are LGHDT and YNNKEL (reference sequence). The CDR3 sequence is CASSPTRLGQIVYEQYF. For the CDR3, the DNA is TGTGCCAGCAGCCCAACAAGACTGGGACAGATAGTCTACGAGCAGTACTTC.

This clonotype has only a few counts. The V gene is TRBV15, the J gene TRBJ2-3; TRBD2 aligns across 7 bases. V shed 0 bases and J 0 bases; nucleotides not matched to a gene: 6. Germline V gives CDR1 LNHNV, CDR2 YYDKDF (reference sequence). The CDR3 is 17 residues long. As DNA, the CDR3 is TGTGCCACCAGCAGAGATCGGGCTAGCGGAAGCACAGATACGCAGTATTTT. Its translation is CATSRDRASGSTDTQYF. The full variable domain, rest sourced from reference TRBV15 and TRBJ2-3, is DAMVIQNPRYQVTQFGKPVTLSCSQTLNHNVMYWYQQKSSQAPKLLFHYYDKDFNNEADTPDNFQSRRPNTSFCFLDIRSPGLGDTAMYLCATSRDRASGSTDTQYFGPGTRLTVL.

This chain connects TRBV12-3 or TRBV12-4 to TRBJ2-1; possible D gene TRBD2, 5 bases. The CDR3 totals 13 residues. V was trimmed by 1 base and J by 8 bases, leaving 9 bases between them. CDR3 nucleotide sequence: TGTGCCAGCAGTTTAGGAGGGATCCATGAGCAGTTCTTC. Protein: CASSLGGIHEQFF.